This T cell receptor beta chain is from a study of T cell responses to AZD1222 COVID-19 vaccine. Measured with immunoSEQ multiplex PCR; TCRdb has only the in-frame clones, and not every one. The sample lists tens of thousands of clones, over 75% occurring once. Trimming removed 0 bases at V and 4 bases at J, with 5 bases between. The CDR3 is made up of 13 amino acids. The germline gives CDR1 KGHDR, CDR2 SFDVKD. The clonotype originates from an adult in good health. Specimen: peripheral blood, collected on day 0 of AZD1222 vaccination. This chain connects TRBV24-1 to TRBJ1-1; no definite D call. As DNA, the CDR3 is TGTGCCACCAGTGATTTGTCAGGCACTGAAGCTTTCTTT. Amino acids: CATSDLSGTEAFF.